A single sample is the source of the 21 T cell receptor beta chains below, sequenced in a study of blood T cell repertoires in COVID-19. The repertoire was sequenced with immunoSEQ multiplex PCR; TCRdb's copy has only in-frame clones and lacks some. The data contain tens of thousands of clones, 90% of them singletons. Sequencing used peripheral blood. All receptors derive from a middle-aged man with COVID-19, enrolled during active disease.

The CDR3 DNA follows: TGTGCCAGCAGCTTAATAGGGGGGGTGAACACTGAAGCTTTCTTT. This encodes CASSLIGGVNTEAFF. V is TRBV11-2 and J is TRBJ1-1; a possible D gene is TRBD1 (6 bases). V lost 2 bases and J 0 bases, leaving 10 bases between the germline ends. The length of the CDR3 is 15 residues. Looked up from germline, CDR1 is SGHAT and CDR2 is FQNNGV.

The rearrangement joins TRBV28 to TRBJ1-4; a possible D gene is TRBD1 (6 bases). V dropped 4 bases and J dropped 8 bases, with 17 bases sitting between them. The germline gives CDR1 MDHEN, CDR2 SYDVKM. The CDR3 has 15 amino acids. CDR3 residues: CASSSDRSRGEKLFF. The CDR3 region has the DNA TGTGCCAGCAGTTCCGACAGGTCGAGGGGGGAAAAACTGTTTTTT.

This clone was recorded once. The V and J genes are TRBV7-2 and TRBJ2-7; maybe TRBD2 (5 bases). The V end was cut by 5 bases, the J end by 0 bases, with 14 bases between. The CDR3 consists of 15 residues. The germline V gene has CDR1 SGHTA and CDR2 FQGNSA. The DNA for the CDR3 is TGTGCCAGCAGCCCTTCGACGGGGAGCTCCTACGAGCAGTACTTC. As protein: CASSPSTGSSYEQYF.

The chain carries TRBV4-3 and TRBJ1-1, with 7 nucleotides matching TRBD1. The CDR3 contains 14 residues. Germline assignment: CDR1 LGHNA and CDR2 YSLEER. V lost 0 bases and J lost 4; bases outside the gene matches: 2. The CDR3: CASSQEPGGTEAFF. In DNA form, the CDR3 reads TGCGCCAGCAGCCAAGAGCCAGGGGGCACTGAAGCTTTCTTT.

This sequence joins TRBV5-1 and TRBJ1-6; the D gene is possibly TRBD1 (6 bases). V was cut by 4 bases and J by 11 bases, with 16 bases left in between. Germline CDR1 and CDR2: SGHRS and YFSETQ. The CDR3 extends over 14 amino acids. The CDR3: CASSHPDSRTPLHF. The CDR3 coding sequence is TGCGCCAGCAGCCATCCGGACAGTAGGACACCCCTCCACTTT.

The chain employs TRBV29-1 and TRBJ1-2; D might be TRBD1 (5 bases). Germline values: CDR1 SQVTM, CDR2 ANQGSEA. V was shortened by 7 bases and J by 8 bases, with 26 bases between the two germline ends. CDR3 length: 15 amino acids. Written as DNA, the CDR3 is TGCAGCGCCGTGGATAGTGGGGCGGGGACGTTAGGCTACACCTTC. It codes for CSAVDSGAGTLGYTF. Drawing the rest from reference TRBV29-1 and TRBJ1-2, the complete variable domain is SAVISQKPSRDICQRGTSLTIQCQVDSQVTMMFWYRQQPGQSLTLIATANQGSEATYESGFVIDKFPISRPNLTFSTLTVSNMSPEDSSIYLCSAVDSGAGTLGYTFGSGTRLTVV.

The chain employs TRBV25-1 and TRBJ2-7, with a weak D call TRBD1 (6 bases). The CDR3 sequence is 14 residues long. Deletions cut 1 base from V and 2 bases from J, with 9 bases between. The germline V gene encodes CDR1 MGHDK and CDR2 SYGVNS. CDR3 amino acids: CASSEFRDTYEQYF. The CDR3 nucleotides read TGTGCCAGCAGTGAATTCCGGGACACCTACGAGCAGTACTTC.

The CDR3 DNA sequence: TGTGCCACCAGTGATAAACAGGGGAATCGCTCCTACGAGCAGTACTTC. It is translated as CATSDKQGNRSYEQYF. The rearrangement uses TRBV24-1 and TRBJ2-7; TRBD1 aligns across 7 bases. V dropped 3 bases and J dropped 0; count of bases not matched to a gene: 7. The CDR3 totals 16 residues. Germline V CDR1 and CDR2: KGHDR, SFDVKD.

This chain connects TRBV4-3 to TRBJ1-2; D gene unclear. This CDR3 has 15 amino acids. Trimming removed 0 bases at V and 0 bases at J, with 8 bases between. Germline lookup yields CDR1 LGHNA and CDR2 YSLEER. CDR3 in amino acids: CASSQEYFTNYGYTF. In nucleotides, the CDR3 is TGCGCCAGCAGCCAAGAGTACTTTACTAACTATGGCTACACCTTC.

Only one count was recorded for this clone. The rearrangement uses TRBV9 and TRBJ1-2; 10 nucleotides match TRBD1. The CDR3 covers 14 residues. V was clipped by 4 bases and J by 5 bases; unmatched bases: 5. CDR1 SGDLS and CDR2 YYNGEE come from the germline V gene. The CDR3 nucleotides read TGTGCCAGCAGCCGAGGGACAGGGGAATATGGCTACACCTTC. Its protein product is CASSRGTGEYGYTF. The variable domain in full, completed from reference TRBV9 and TRBJ1-2, reads DSGVTQTPKHLITATGQRVTLRCSPRSGDLSVYWYQQSLDQGLQFLIQYYNGEERAKGNILERFSAQQFPDLHSELNLSSLELGDSALYFCASSRGTGEYGYTFGSGTRLTVV.

In this sample, this clone turned up a few times. The genes are TRBV7-3 and TRBJ2-1; TRBD2 aligns across 12 bases. Germline V gene sequence: CDR1 SGHTA, CDR2 FQGTGA. The CDR3 runs to 15 residues. The V gene end was trimmed by 5 bases and the J gene end by 8 bases; junction bases not matched to a gene: 7. The CDR3 DNA reads TGTGCCAGCAGCCGGACTAGCGGGACAGGGGATGAGCAGTTCTTC. Protein sequence: CASSRTSGTGDEQFF.

J is TRBJ2-5 and V is TRBV29-1, with D possibly matching TRBD1 (5 bases). The CDR3 loop spans 13 amino acids. Trimming stripped 4 bases from V and 5 bases from J, with 14 bases between. CDR1 SQVTM and CDR2 ANQGSEA come from the germline V gene. The CDR3 sequence: CSVVAQPGETQYF. CDR3 in DNA: TGCAGCGTTGTAGCACAGCCAGGGGAGACCCAGTACTTC.

This chain uses TRBV5-5 with TRBJ2-3, with 8 bases that match TRBD2. The CDR3 spans 17 residues. The V and J ends lost 1 base and 0 bases, in that order; junction bases with no gene match: 7. Germline CDR1 and CDR2: SGHKS and YYEKEE (reference sequence). The CDR3 sequence: CASSLSSSGPSTDTQYF. In DNA, the CDR3 is TGTGCCAGCAGCTTGTCGTCTAGCGGGCCTAGCACAGATACGCAGTATTTT.

The chain recombines TRBV19 with TRBJ2-5; 8 bases are shared with TRBD2. With 8 bases clipped from V and 5 bases from J, the junction kept 13 bases outside the gene matches. CDR1 and CDR2 (germline): LNHDA, SQIVND (reference sequence). The CDR3 runs to 15 residues. The CDR3 spells CASPPRREEGETQYF. CDR3 nucleotides: TGTGCCAGTCCTCCTCGGCGGGAGGAGGGGGAGACCCAGTACTTC.

V and J are TRBV12-2 and TRBJ1-1; the table's TRBD1 call for D was not verified on the DNA. TRBV12-2 is a pseudogene. The CDR3 runs to 18 residues. CDR3 sequence: CASRTTSGTGGWGTEAFF. The CDR3 DNA follows: TGTGCAAGTCGGACCACCTCCGGGACAGGGGGCTGGGGCACTGAAGCTTTCTTT.

This clone occurred a few times. The CDR3 DNA follows: TGTGCCAGCAGTTCCGGGACAGGGGTACCGAATGAGCAGTTCTTC. It encodes CASSSGTGVPNEQFF. The V call is TRBV6-2 or TRBV6-3, the J call TRBJ2-1; TRBD1 matches at 10 bases. The germline CDR1 and CDR2 sequences are MNHEY and SVGEGT. The trim removed 4 bases at V and 7 bases at J, leaving 7 bases unmatched. CDR3 size: 15 residues.

This chain joins TRBV5-4 and TRBJ1-4; D not resolved. The CDR3 is made up of 14 amino acids. V gave up 2 bases and J gave up 0 bases, with 5 bases separating them. The V gene's germline CDR1 is SGHNT and CDR2 YYREEE (reference sequence). CDR3 in amino acids: CASSLEATNEKLFF. In DNA form, the CDR3 reads TGTGCCAGCAGCTTAGAGGCAACTAATGAAAAACTGTTTTTT.

This chain connects TRBV7-8 to TRBJ2-5; TRBD1 matches at 8 bases. From germline, CDR1 is SGHVS and CDR2 FQNEAQ. This CDR3 spans 15 amino acids. V was pared by 3 bases and J by 5 bases, with 8 bases of the junction left unmatched. CDR3 DNA: TGTGCCAGCAGCTTCAACAGGGGGTACGGTGAGACCCAGTACTTC. This encodes CASSFNRGYGETQYF.

V usage is TRBV5-1 and J usage is TRBJ2-7; possibly TRBD1 for D (6 bases). V lost 2 bases to trimming and J lost 1 base, with 13 bases between them. The CDR3 loop spans 15 amino acids. Germline loops: CDR1 SGHRS, CDR2 YFSETQ. As DNA, the CDR3 is TGCGCCAGCAGCTTACAGGGCCTACCTTCCTACGAGCAGTACTTC. It encodes CASSLQGLPSYEQYF.

The chain employs TRBV29-1 and TRBJ2-5; 13 nucleotides agree with TRBD2. CDR1 SQVTM and CDR2 ANQGSEA come from the germline V gene. V lost 6 bases and J lost 1; bases outside the gene matches: 23. This CDR3 is 21 amino acids long. The CDR3 nucleotides read TGCAGCGTGGGGACTAGCGGGATCTGGTCGAGGGAAGACCAGGGCCAAGAGACCCAGTACTTC. It is translated as CSVGTSGIWSREDQGQETQYF.

This clone was detected only once. The chain is built from TRBV4-2 and TRBJ2-7; possible D gene TRBD1, 6 bases. Between the trimmed V and J ends, which lost 3 bases and 0 bases, there was a span of 12 bases. The CDR3 contains 15 residues. Germline values: CDR1 LGHNA, CDR2 YNFKEQ. CDR3 sequence: CASSQSTGYSYEQYF. CDR3 nucleotides: TGTGCCAGCAGCCAGAGTACAGGGTACTCCTACGAGCAGTACTTC.